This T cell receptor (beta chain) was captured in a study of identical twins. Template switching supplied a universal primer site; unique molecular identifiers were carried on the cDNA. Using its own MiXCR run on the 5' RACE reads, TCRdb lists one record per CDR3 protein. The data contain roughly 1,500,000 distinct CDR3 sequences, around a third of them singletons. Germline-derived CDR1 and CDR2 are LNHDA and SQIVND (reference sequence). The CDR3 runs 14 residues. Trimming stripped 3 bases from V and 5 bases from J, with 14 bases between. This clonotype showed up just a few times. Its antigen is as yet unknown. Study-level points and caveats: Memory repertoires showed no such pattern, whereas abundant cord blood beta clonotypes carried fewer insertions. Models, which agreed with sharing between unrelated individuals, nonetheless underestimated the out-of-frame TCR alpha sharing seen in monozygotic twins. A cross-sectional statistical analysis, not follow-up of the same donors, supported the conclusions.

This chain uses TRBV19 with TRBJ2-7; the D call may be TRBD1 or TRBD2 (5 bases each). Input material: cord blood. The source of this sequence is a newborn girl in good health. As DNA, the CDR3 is TGTGCCAGTAGTATTCGGGGCGGAGTCCACGAGCAGTACTTC. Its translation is CASSIRGGVHEQYF. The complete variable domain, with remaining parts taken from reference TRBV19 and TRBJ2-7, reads DGGITQSPKYLFRKEGQNVTLSCEQNLNHDAMYWYRQDPGQGLRLIYYSQIVNDFQKGDIAEGYSVSREKKESFPLTVTSAQKNPTAFYLCASSIRGGVHEQYFGPGTRLTVT.